This T cell receptor beta chain was found in a study of vaccination and CD4 T cells after COVID-19. Study information: Taking of post-vaccine samples occurred a median approximately 72 days after dose two (range 14 to 241).

Indicated treatment: roughly ten-day PBMC culture with coronavirus spike peptide pools or control peptides (ViraFEST assay). Under the ViraFEST approach, antigen-specific T cells were expanded with peptide pools and TCRs subsequently sequenced. IL-2 (roughly 10 IU/ml) and peptide pools (around 10 ug/ml) were added to cultures of over 1.5 million PBMCs per well. An Oncomine TCR Beta short-read assay was used to sequence the DNA from cultured CD4+ T cells. MiXCR, run by TCRdb on the PCR reads, gives a single entry per CDR3 protein. This table has about 13,000 distinct CDR3 sequences, 25% to 30% appearing once. Turning to this clonotype: Its specificity is not known.

J lost 2 bases, V lost 6 bases, and 6 bases had no gene match. The CDR3 contains 14 residues. Sequenced material: CD4+ T cells from blood, cultured in vitro, taken before SARS-CoV-2 vaccination. This sequence originates from a human donor who received a COVID-19 vaccine. J is TRBJ2-7 and V is TRBV12-3 or TRBV12-4, with 8 bases lining up with TRBD1. The chain's CDR3 is CASSPGTGPYEQYF. The CDR3 coding sequence is TGTGCCAGCAGCCCCGGGACAGGCCCCTACGAGCAGTACTTC.